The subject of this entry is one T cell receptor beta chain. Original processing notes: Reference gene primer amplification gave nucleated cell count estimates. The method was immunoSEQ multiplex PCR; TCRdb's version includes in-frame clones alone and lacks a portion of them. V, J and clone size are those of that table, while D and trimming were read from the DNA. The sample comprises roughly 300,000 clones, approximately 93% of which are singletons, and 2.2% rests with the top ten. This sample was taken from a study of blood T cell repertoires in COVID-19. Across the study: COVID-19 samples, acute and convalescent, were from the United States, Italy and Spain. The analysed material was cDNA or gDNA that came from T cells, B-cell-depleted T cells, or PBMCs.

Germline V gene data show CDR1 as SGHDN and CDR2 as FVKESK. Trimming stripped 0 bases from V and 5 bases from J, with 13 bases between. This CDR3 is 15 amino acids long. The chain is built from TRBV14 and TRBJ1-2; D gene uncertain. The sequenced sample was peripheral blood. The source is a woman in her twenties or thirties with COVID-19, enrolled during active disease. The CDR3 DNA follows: TGTGCCAGCAGCCAAGATCGTATTGGCGGTTATGGCTACACCTTC. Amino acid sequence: CASSQDRIGGYGYTF. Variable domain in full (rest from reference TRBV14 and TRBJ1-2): EAGVTQFPSHSVIEKGQTVTLRCDPISGHDNLYWYRRVMGKEIKFLLHFVKESKQDESGMPNNRFLAERTGGTYSTLKVQPAELEDSGVYFCASSQDRIGGYGYTFGSGTRLTVV.